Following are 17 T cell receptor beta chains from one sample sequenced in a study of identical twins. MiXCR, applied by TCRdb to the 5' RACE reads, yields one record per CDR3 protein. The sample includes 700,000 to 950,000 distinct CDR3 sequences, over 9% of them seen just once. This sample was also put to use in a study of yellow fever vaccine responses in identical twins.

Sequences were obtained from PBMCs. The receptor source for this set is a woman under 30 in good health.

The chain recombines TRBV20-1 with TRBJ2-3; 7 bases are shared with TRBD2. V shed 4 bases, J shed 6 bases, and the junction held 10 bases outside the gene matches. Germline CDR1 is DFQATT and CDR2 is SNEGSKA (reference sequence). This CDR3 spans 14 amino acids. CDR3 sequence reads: CSAKVRGTRDTQYF. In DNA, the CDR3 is TGCAGTGCTAAGGTGCGGGGGACCAGGGATACGCAGTATTTT.

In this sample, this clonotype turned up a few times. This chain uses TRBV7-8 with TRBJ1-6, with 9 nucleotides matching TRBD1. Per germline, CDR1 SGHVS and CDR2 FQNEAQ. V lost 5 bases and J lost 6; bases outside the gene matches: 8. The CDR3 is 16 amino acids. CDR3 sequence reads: CASSPRLGQGNSPLHF. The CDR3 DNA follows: TGTGCCAGCAGCCCACGCCTGGGACAGGGTAATTCACCCCTCCACTTT.

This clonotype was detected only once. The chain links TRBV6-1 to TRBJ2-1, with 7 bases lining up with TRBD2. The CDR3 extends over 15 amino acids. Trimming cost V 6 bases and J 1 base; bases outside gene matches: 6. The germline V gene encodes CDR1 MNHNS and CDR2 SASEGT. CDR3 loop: CASSSIAGSYNEQFF. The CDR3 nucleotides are TGTGCCAGCAGCTCGATAGCGGGTTCCTACAATGAGCAGTTCTTC.

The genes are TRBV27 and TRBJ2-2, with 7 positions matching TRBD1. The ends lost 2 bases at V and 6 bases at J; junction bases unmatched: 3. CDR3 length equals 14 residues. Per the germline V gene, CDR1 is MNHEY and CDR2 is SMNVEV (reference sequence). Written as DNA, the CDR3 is TGTGCCAGCAGTTTACGCAGGGGGTCCGGGGAGCTGTTTTTT. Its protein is CASSLRRGSGELFF.

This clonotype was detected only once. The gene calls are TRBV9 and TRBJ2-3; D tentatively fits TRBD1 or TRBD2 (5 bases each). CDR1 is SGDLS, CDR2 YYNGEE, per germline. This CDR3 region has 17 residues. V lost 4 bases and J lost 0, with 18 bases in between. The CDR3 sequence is CASSISTGLDSTDTQYF. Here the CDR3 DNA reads TGTGCCAGCAGCATATCAACAGGACTGGATAGCACAGATACGCAGTATTTT.

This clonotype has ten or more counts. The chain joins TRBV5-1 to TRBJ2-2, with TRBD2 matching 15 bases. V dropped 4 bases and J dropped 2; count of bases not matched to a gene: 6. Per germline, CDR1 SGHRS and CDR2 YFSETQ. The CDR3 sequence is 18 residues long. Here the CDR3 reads CASSVGLAGGLNTGELFF. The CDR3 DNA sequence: TGCGCCAGCAGCGTGGGACTAGCGGGAGGTTTAAACACCGGGGAGCTGTTTTTT. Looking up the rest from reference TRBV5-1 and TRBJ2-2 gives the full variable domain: KAGVTQTPRYLIKTRGQQVTLSCSPISGHRSVSWYQQTPGQGLQFLFEYFSETQRNKGNFPGRFSGRQFSNSRSEMNVSTLELGDSALYLCASSVGLAGGLNTGELFFGEGSRLTVL.

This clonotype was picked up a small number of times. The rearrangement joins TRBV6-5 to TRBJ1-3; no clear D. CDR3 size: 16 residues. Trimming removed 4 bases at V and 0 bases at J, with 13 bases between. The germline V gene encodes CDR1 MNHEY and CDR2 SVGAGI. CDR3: CASSSGTILSGNTIYF. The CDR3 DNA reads TGTGCCAGCAGTTCAGGCACAATCCTCTCTGGAAACACCATATATTTT.

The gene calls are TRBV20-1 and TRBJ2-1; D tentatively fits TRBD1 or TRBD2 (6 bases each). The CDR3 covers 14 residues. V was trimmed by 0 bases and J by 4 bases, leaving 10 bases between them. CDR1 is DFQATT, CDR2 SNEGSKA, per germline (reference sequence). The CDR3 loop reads CSARDEGGYNEQFF. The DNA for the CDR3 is TGCAGTGCTAGAGACGAGGGGGGTTACAATGAGCAGTTCTTC.

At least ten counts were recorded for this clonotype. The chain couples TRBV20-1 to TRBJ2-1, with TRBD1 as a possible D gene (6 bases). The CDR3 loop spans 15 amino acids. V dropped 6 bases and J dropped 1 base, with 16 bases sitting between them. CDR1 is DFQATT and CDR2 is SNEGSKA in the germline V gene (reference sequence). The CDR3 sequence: CSATTGQNSYNEQFF. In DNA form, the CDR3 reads TGCAGTGCAACAACAGGGCAGAATTCCTACAATGAGCAGTTCTTC.

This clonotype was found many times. CDR3 amino acids: CASSPFGDTQYF. CDR3 sequence (DNA): TGTGCCAGCAGCCCCTTCGGGGATACGCAGTATTTT. The chain joins TRBV12-3 or TRBV12-4 to TRBJ2-3; D is unclear. This CDR3 comprises 12 residues. V was pared by 6 bases and J by 6 bases, with 10 bases between.

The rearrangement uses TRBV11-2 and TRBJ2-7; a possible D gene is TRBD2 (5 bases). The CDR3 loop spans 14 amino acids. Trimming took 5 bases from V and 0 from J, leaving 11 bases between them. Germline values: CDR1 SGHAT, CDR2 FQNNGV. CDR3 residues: CASSPPGLSYEQYV. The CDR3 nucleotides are TGTGCCAGCAGCCCACCTGGACTCTCCTACGAGCAGTACGTC.

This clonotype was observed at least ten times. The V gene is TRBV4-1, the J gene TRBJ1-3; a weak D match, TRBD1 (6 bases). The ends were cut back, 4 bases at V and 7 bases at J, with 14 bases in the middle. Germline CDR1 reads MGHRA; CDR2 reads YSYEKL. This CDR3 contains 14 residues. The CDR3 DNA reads TGCGCCAGCAGCCCAGAGGGACATTTGAACACCATATATTTT. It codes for CASSPEGHLNTIYF.

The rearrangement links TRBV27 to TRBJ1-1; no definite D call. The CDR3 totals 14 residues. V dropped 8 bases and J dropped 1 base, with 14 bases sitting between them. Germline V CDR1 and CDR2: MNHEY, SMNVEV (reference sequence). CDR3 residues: CASFRVRRNTEAFF. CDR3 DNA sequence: TGTGCCAGCTTCCGGGTGAGGAGGAACACTGAAGCTTTCTTT.

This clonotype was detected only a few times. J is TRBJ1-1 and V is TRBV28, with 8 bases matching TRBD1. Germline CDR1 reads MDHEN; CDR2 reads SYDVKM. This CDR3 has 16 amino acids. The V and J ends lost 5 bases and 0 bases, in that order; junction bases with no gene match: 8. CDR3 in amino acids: CASSPGTGEMNTEAFF. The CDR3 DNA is TGTGCCAGCAGTCCTGGGACAGGAGAAATGAACACTGAAGCTTTCTTT.

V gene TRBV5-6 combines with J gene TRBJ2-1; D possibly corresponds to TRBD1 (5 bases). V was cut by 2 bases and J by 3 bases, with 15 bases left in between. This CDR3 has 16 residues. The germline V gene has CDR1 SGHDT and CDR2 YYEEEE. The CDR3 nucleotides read TGTGCCAGCAGCTTTAGGGGATCGGTCGTCTACAATGAGCAGTTCTTC. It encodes CASSFRGSVVYNEQFF.

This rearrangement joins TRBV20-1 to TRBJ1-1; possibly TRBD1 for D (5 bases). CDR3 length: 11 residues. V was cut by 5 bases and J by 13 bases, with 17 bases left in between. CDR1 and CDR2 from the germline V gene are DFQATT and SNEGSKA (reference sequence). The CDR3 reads CSAQPGPFHFF. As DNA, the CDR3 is TGCAGTGCTCAACCGGGACCCTTCCATTTCTTT.

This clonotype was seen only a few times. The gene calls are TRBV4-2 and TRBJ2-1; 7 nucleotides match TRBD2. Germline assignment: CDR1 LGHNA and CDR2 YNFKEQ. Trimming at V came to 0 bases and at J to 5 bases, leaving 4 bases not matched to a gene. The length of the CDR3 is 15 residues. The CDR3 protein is CASSQEERDHNEQFF. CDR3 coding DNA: TGTGCCAGCAGCCAAGAGGAGCGGGATCACAATGAGCAGTTCTTC.